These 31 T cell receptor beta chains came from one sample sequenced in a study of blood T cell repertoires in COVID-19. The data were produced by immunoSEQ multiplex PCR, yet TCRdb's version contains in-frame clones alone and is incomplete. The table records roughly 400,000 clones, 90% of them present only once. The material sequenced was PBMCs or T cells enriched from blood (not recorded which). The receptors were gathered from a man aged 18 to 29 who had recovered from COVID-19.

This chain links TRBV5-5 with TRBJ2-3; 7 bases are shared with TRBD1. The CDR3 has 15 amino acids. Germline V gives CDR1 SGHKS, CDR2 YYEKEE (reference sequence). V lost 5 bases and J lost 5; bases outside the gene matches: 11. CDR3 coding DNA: TGTGCCAGCAGACCGTGGGCAGGGGGTCAAGATACGCAGTATTTT. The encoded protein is CASRPWAGGQDTQYF.

DNA for the CDR3: TGCAGTGCTAGTCTAGCGGTGGGGGAGACCCAGTACTTC. Translation gives CSASLAVGETQYF. The genes are TRBV20-1 and TRBJ2-5; 7 nucleotides align to TRBD2. The ends lost 3 bases at V and 5 bases at J; junction bases unmatched: 6. CDR3 length: 13 amino acids. Germline V CDR1 and CDR2: DFQATT, SNEGSKA (reference sequence).

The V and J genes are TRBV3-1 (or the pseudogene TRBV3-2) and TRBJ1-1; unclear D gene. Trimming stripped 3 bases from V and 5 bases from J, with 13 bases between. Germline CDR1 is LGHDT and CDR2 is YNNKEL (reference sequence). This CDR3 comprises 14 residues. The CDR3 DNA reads TGTGCCAGCAGCCAGAGGGAGGGTCGGACTGAAGCTTTCTTT. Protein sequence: CASSQREGRTEAFF.

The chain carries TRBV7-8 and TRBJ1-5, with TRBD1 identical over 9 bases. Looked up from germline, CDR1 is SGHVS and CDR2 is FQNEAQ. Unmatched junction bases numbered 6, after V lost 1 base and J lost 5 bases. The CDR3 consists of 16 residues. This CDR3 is CASSLEGQGWDQPQHF. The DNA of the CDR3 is TGTGCCAGCAGCTTAGAGGGACAGGGTTGGGATCAGCCCCAGCATTTT.

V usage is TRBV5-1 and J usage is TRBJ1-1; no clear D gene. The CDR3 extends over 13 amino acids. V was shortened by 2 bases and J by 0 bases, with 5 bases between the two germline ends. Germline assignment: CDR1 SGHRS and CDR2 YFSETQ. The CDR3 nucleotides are TGCGCCAGCAGCTTTCAGGTGAACACTGAAGCTTTCTTT. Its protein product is CASSFQVNTEAFF.

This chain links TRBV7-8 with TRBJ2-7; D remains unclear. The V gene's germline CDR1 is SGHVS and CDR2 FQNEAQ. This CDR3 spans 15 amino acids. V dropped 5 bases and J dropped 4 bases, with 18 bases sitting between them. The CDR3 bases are TGTGCCAGCAGCGATGGAGAGCTTCGAGAATACGAGCAGTACTTC. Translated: CASSDGELREYEQYF.

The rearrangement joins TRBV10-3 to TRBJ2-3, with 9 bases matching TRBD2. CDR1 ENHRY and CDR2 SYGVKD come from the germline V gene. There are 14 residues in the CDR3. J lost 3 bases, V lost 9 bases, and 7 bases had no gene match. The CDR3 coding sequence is TGTGCCATAGAGTTAGCGGGAGCGACAGATACGCAGTATTTT. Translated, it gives CAIELAGATDTQYF.

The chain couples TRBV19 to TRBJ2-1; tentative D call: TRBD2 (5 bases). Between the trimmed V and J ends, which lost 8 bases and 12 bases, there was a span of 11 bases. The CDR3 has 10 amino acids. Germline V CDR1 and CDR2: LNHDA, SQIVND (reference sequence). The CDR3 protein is CASGPGRQFF. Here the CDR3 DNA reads TGTGCCAGTGGTCCTGGGAGGCAGTTCTTC.

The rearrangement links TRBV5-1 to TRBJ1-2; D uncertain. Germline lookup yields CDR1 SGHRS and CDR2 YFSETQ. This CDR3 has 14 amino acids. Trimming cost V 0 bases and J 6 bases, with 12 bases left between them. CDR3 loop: CASSLESGRDGYTF. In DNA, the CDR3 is TGCGCCAGCAGCTTGGAGTCGGGGAGGGATGGCTACACCTTC.

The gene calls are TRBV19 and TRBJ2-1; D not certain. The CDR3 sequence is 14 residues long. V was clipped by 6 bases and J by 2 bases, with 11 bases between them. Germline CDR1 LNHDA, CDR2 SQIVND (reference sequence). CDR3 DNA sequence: TGTGCCAGTAGGGTAGAACAGACCTACAATGAGCAGTTCTTC. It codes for CASRVEQTYNEQFF.

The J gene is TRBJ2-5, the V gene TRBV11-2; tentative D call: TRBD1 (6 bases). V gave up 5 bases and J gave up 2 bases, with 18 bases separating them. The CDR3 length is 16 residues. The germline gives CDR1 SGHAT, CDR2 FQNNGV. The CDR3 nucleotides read TGTGCCAGCAGCGTGGACAGCACAAGAGTTCAAGAGACCCAGTACTTC. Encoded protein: CASSVDSTRVQETQYF. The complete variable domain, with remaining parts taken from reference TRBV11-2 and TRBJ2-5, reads EAGVAQSPRYKIIEKRQSVAFWCNPISGHATLYWYQQILGQGPKLLIQFQNNGVVDDSQLPKDRFSAERLKGVDSTLKIQPAKLEDSAVYLCASSVDSTRVQETQYFGPGTRLLVL.

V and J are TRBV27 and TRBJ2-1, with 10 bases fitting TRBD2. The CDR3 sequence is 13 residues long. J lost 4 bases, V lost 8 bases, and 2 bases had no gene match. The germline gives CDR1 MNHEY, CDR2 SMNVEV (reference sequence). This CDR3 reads CASGTSVYNEQFF. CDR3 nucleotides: TGTGCCAGCGGGACTAGCGTGTACAATGAGCAGTTCTTC.

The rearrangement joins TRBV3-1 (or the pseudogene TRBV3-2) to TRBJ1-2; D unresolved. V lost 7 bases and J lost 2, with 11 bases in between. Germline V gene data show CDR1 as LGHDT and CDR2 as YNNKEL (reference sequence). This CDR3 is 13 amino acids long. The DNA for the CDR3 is TGTGCCAGCAACCCGGGAGGGAACTATGGCTACACCTTC. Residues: CASNPGGNYGYTF.

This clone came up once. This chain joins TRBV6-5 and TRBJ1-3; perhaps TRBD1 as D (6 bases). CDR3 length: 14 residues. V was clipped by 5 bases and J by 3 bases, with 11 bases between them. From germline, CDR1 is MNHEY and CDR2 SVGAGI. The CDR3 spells CASSRTVLGNTIYF. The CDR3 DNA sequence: TGTGCCAGCAGTCGGACAGTCCTTGGAAACACCATATATTTT.

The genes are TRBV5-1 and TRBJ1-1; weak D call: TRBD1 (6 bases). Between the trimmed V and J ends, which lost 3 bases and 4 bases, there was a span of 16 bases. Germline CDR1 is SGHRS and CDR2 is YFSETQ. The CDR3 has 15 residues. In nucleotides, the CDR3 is TGCGCCAGCAGCTCGGGACACTCCGGCGCCACTGAAGCTTTCTTT. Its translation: CASSSGHSGATEAFF.

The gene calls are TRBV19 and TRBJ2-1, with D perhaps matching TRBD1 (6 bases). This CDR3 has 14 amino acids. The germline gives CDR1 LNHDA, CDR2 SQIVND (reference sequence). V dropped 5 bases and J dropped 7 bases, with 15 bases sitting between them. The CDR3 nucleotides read TGTGCCAGTAGTCAGCTGGGGGCAAATAATGAGCAGTTCTTC. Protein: CASSQLGANNEQFF.

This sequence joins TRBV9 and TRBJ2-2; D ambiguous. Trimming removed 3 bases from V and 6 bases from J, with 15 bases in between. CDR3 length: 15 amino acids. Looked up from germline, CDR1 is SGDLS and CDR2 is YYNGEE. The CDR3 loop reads CASSGAQALAGELFF. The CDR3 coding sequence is TGTGCCAGCAGCGGAGCCCAAGCGTTGGCCGGGGAGCTGTTTTTT.

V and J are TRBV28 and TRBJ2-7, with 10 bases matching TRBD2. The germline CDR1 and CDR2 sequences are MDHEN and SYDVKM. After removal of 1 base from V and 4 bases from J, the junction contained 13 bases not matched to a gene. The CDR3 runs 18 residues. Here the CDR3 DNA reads TGTGCCAGCAGTTTATTAGTAGGCGGACTAGCGGAACTTTACGAGCAGTACTTC. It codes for CASSLLVGGLAELYEQYF.

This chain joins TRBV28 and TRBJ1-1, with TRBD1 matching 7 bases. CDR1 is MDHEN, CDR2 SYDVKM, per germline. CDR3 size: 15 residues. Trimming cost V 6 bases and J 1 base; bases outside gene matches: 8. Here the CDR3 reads CASRPFGQENTEAFF. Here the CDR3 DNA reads TGTGCCAGCAGGCCCTTCGGACAGGAGAACACTGAAGCTTTCTTT.

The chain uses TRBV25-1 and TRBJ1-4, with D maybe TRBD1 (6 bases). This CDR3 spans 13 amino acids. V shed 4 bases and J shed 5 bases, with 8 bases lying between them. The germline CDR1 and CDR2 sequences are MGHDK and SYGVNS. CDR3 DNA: TGTGCCAGCAGTGCAAGGGGGAATGAAAAACTGTTTTTT. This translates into CASSARGNEKLFF.

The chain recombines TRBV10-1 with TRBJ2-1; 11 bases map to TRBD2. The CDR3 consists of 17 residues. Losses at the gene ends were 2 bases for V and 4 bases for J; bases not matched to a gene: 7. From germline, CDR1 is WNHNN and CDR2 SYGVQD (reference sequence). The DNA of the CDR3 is TGCGCCAGCAGTGAGACGAAAATAGCGGGAGGGTACAATGAGCAGTTCTTC. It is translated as CASSETKIAGGYNEQFF.

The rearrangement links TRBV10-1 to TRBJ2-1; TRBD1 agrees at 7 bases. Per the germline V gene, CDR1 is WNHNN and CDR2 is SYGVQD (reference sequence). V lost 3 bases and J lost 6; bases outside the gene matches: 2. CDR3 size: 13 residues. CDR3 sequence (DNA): TGCGCCAGCAGTGACGCAGGGGGCAATGAGCAGTTCTTC. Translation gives CASSDAGGNEQFF.

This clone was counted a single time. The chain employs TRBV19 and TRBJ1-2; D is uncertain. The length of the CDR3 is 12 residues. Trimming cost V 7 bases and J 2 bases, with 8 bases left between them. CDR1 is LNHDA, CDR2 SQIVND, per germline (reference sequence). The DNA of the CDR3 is TGTGCCAGTAACGACGGGAACTATGGCTACACCTTC. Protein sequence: CASNDGNYGYTF.

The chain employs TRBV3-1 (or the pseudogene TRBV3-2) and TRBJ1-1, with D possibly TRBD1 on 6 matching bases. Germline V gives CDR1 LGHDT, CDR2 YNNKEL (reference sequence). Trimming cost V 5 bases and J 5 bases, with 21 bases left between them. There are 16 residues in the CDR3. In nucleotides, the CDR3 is TGTGCCAGCAGCGCAACAGGGATTTCGATGGGAACTGAAGCTTTCTTT. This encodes CASSATGISMGTEAFF.

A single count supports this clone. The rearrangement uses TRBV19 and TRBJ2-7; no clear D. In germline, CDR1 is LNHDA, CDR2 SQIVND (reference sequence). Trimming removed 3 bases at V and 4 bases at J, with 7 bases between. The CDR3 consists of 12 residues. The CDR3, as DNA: TGTGCCAGTAGTATCGGCGGTTACGAGCAGTACTTC. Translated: CASSIGGYEQYF.

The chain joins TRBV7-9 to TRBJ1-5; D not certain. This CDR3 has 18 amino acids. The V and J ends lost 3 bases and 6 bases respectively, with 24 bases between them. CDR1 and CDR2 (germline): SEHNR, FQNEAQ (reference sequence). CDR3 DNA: TGTGCCAGCAGCTTCTTTCCGCCCCCGGGGTCGCCCACTCAGCCCCAGCATTTT. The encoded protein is CASSFFPPPGSPTQPQHF.

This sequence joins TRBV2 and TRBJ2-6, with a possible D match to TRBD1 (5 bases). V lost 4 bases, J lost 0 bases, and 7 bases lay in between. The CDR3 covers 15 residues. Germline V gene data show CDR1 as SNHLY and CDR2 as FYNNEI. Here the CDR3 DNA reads TGTGCCAGCAGTGCTGGGGCCTCTGGGGCCAACGTCCTGACTTTC. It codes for CASSAGASGANVLTF.

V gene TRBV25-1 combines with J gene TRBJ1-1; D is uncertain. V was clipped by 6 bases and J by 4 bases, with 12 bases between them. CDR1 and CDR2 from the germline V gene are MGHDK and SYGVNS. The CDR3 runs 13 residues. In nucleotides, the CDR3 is TGTGCCAGCAGGATGCCGGCGGGCACTGAAGCTTTCTTT. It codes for CASRMPAGTEAFF.

The CDR3 loop reads CAISQGRDTEAFF. The CDR3 coding sequence is TGTGCCATCAGCCAGGGGAGGGACACTGAAGCTTTCTTT. V is TRBV10-3 and J is TRBJ1-1; possible D gene TRBD1, 6 bases. There are 13 residues in the CDR3. Looked up from germline, CDR1 is ENHRY and CDR2 is SYGVKD. The V end was cut by 6 bases, the J end by 3 bases, with 11 bases between.

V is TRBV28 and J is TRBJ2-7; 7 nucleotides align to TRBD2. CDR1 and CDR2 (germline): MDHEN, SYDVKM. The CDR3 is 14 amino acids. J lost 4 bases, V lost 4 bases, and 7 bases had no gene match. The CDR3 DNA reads TGTGCCAGCAGTTCCGCGGGGCGGGAGTACGAGCAGTACTTC. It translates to CASSSAGREYEQYF.

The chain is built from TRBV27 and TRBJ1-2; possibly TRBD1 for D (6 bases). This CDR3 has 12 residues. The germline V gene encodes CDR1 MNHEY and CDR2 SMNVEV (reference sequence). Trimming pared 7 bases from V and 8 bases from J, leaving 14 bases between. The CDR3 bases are TGTGCCAGCACCAGTACAGGGCTAGGCTACACCTTC. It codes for CASTSTGLGYTF.